Listed below are T cell receptor beta chains from one sample, sequenced in a study of somatic mutations in cytotoxic T cells in rheumatoid arthritis. This table comes from immunoSEQ multiplex PCR, and its TCRdb copy is limited to in-frame clones, with some not included. The data contain just under 30,000 clones, around 90% of them seen just once; the ten biggest clones take up around 9%. Sequenced input: CD8+ T cells sorted from blood. The receptors shown here come from an adult with rheumatoid arthritis. The CDR3 runs from the conserved cysteine through the conserved F or W. The order of the fields is D gene, V gene, J gene, clone size, CDR3 protein, CDR3 DNA. The D gene is left open where the match is weak. A row's size may be missing; if present it is once, few, many or a size class.

d_call: TRBD2; v_call: TRBV29-1; j_call: TRBJ2-5; clone_size: .; cdr3_aa: CSVEEPLGGPETQYF; cdr3_nt: TGCAGCGTTGAAGAACCCTTGGGAGGGCCAGAGACCCAGTACTTC
d_call: TRBD2; v_call: TRBV7-6; j_call: TRBJ2-3; clone_size: .; cdr3_aa: CASSSRGAGDITDTQYF; cdr3_nt: TGTGCCAGCAGCTCCCGGGGAGCGGGAGACATAACAGATACGCAGTATTTT
d_call: .; v_call: TRBV6-1; j_call: TRBJ2-3; clone_size: once; cdr3_aa: CASSLGTGTDTQYF; cdr3_nt: TGTGCCAGCAGTCTCGGGACTGGTACAGATACGCAGTATTTT
d_call: TRBD2; v_call: TRBV9; j_call: TRBJ2-3; clone_size: .; cdr3_aa: CASSERGLAGSTDTQYF; cdr3_nt: TGTGCCAGCAGCGAGCGGGGACTAGCGGGTAGCACAGATACGCAGTATTTT
d_call: TRBD1; v_call: TRBV15; j_call: TRBJ2-5; clone_size: .; cdr3_aa: CATSNSRGPGETQYF; cdr3_nt: TGTGCCACCAGCAACTCCAGGGGGCCAGGGGAGACCCAGTACTTC
d_call: .; v_call: TRBV18; j_call: TRBJ2-7; clone_size: .; cdr3_aa: CASSPPGRTVSYEQYF; cdr3_nt: TGTGCCAGCTCACCACCGGGCCGGACTGTATCCTACGAGCAGTACTTC
d_call: .; v_call: TRBV14; j_call: TRBJ2-7; clone_size: once; cdr3_aa: CASSHSSRDPYEQYF; cdr3_nt: TGTGCCAGCAGCCACTCTTCCAGGGACCCCTACGAGCAGTACTTC
d_call: .; v_call: TRBV30; j_call: TRBJ2-3; clone_size: .; cdr3_aa: CAWSVLSNTQYF; cdr3_nt: TGTGCCTGGAGTGTACTCTCCAATACGCAGTATTTT
d_call: .; v_call: TRBV7-6; j_call: TRBJ2-3; clone_size: once; cdr3_aa: CASSPRDFTDTQYF; cdr3_nt: TGTGCCAGCAGCCCCCGGGACTTCACAGATACGCAGTATTTT
d_call: .; v_call: TRBV7-9; j_call: TRBJ2-3; clone_size: .; cdr3_aa: CASSLAADTQYF; cdr3_nt: TGTGCCAGCAGCTTAGCAGCAGATACGCAGTATTTT
d_call: TRBD2; v_call: TRBV27; j_call: TRBJ2-1; clone_size: .; cdr3_aa: CASSIATSGSYNEQFF; cdr3_nt: TGTGCCAGCAGTATTGCGACTAGCGGGAGCTACAATGAGCAGTTCTTC
d_call: .; v_call: TRBV11-2; j_call: TRBJ2-7; clone_size: .; cdr3_aa: CASSPFSEAYEQYF; cdr3_nt: TGTGCCAGCAGTCCCTTTTCCGAGGCCTACGAGCAGTACTTC
d_call: TRBD1; v_call: TRBV27; j_call: TRBJ1-1; clone_size: .; cdr3_aa: CASSPWTGEAFF; cdr3_nt: TGTGCCAGCAGTCCGTGGACAGGGGAGGCTTTCTTT
d_call: .; v_call: TRBV4-3; j_call: TRBJ2-5; clone_size: .; cdr3_aa: CASSQRLDSFETQYF; cdr3_nt: TGCGCCAGCAGCCAAAGACTCGATAGCTTTGAGACCCAGTACTTC
d_call: TRBD2; v_call: TRBV9; j_call: TRBJ2-3; clone_size: once; cdr3_aa: CASSAARAGVRDTQYF; cdr3_nt: TGTGCCAGCAGCGCCGCCAGGGCGGGAGTAAGAGATACGCAGTATTTT
d_call: .; v_call: TRBV7-3; j_call: TRBJ1-1; clone_size: .; cdr3_aa: CASSTSVGLGTEAFF; cdr3_nt: TGTGCCAGCAGCACATCCGTGGGGTTAGGGACTGAAGCTTTCTTT
d_call: .; v_call: TRBV7-9; j_call: TRBJ2-7; clone_size: few; cdr3_aa: CASSTVPNEQYF; cdr3_nt: TGTGCCAGCAGCACAGTACCCAACGAGCAGTACTTC
d_call: .; v_call: TRBV27; j_call: TRBJ1-1; clone_size: few; cdr3_aa: CASSLSATARAFF; cdr3_nt: TGTGCCAGCAGTTTATCTGCGACAGCCCGAGCTTTCTTT
d_call: TRBD1; v_call: TRBV19; j_call: TRBJ1-2; clone_size: .; cdr3_aa: CASSILSGTGNGYTF; cdr3_nt: TGTGCCAGTAGTATCCTATCCGGGACAGGGAATGGCTACACCTTC
d_call: .; v_call: TRBV9; j_call: TRBJ2-3; clone_size: .; cdr3_aa: CASRGATDTQYF; cdr3_nt: TGTGCCAGCAGGGGCGCGACAGATACGCAGTATTTT
d_call: .; v_call: TRBV6-1; j_call: TRBJ2-1; clone_size: .; cdr3_aa: CASRNIGSSYNEQFF; cdr3_nt: TGTGCCAGCAGGAATATTGGGAGCTCCTACAATGAGCAGTTCTTC
d_call: TRBD1; v_call: TRBV6-6; j_call: TRBJ2-7; clone_size: .; cdr3_aa: CASSYRDRAYEQYF; cdr3_nt: TGTGCCAGCAGTTACCGGGACAGAGCCTACGAGCAGTACTTC
d_call: TRBD2; v_call: TRBV2; j_call: TRBJ2-3; clone_size: .; cdr3_aa: CASHTPAGDLDTQYF; cdr3_nt: TGTGCCAGCCACACCCCAGCGGGGGATTTGGATACGCAGTATTTT
d_call: .; v_call: TRBV7-9; j_call: TRBJ2-1; clone_size: .; cdr3_aa: CASSLAVVANSYNEQFF; cdr3_nt: TGTGCCAGCAGCTTAGCGGTGGTAGCGAACTCCTACAATGAGCAGTTCTTC
d_call: TRBD2; v_call: TRBV7-9; j_call: TRBJ2-1; clone_size: once; cdr3_aa: CASSPSILGTSGAYNEQFF; cdr3_nt: TGTGCCAGCAGCCCATCAATCCTAGGGACTAGCGGGGCCTACAATGAGCAGTTCTTC
d_call: .; v_call: TRBV4-2; j_call: TRBJ1-2; clone_size: few; cdr3_aa: CASSQGVGTDLGLDYGYTF; cdr3_nt: TGTGCCAGCAGCCAAGGGGTTGGGACGGACCTCGGCCTGGACTATGGCTACACCTTC
d_call: TRBD2; v_call: TRBV7-8; j_call: TRBJ2-5; clone_size: once; cdr3_aa: CASSRLAGGLPETQYF; cdr3_nt: TGTGCCAGCAGCCGACTAGCGGGGGGCCTCCCGGAGACCCAGTACTTC
d_call: .; v_call: TRBV29-1; j_call: TRBJ1-1; clone_size: few; cdr3_aa: CSVEDLGHTMNTEAFF; cdr3_nt: TGCAGCGTTGAAGATCTGGGACACACAATGAACACTGAAGCTTTCTTT
d_call: .; v_call: TRBV14; j_call: TRBJ2-3; clone_size: .; cdr3_aa: CASSQDIGASTDTQYF; cdr3_nt: TGTGCCAGCAGCCAAGATATAGGGGCGAGCACAGATACGCAGTATTTT
d_call: .; v_call: TRBV19; j_call: TRBJ1-2; clone_size: .; cdr3_aa: CASSPPGQKGTF; cdr3_nt: TGTGCCAGTAGTCCCCCTGGGCAGAAAGGCACCTTC
d_call: .; v_call: TRBV11-2; j_call: TRBJ2-7; clone_size: once; cdr3_aa: CASSLGTEVISPYEQYF; cdr3_nt: TGTGCCAGCAGCTTAGGTACAGAAGTTATCAGCCCCTACGAGCAGTACTTC
d_call: .; v_call: TRBV11-2; j_call: TRBJ2-2; clone_size: .; cdr3_aa: CASSLLPGELFF; cdr3_nt: TGTGCCAGCAGCTTATTACCCGGGGAGCTGTTTTTT
d_call: .; v_call: TRBV27; j_call: TRBJ1-1; clone_size: .; cdr3_aa: CASSLTIVAGTEAFF; cdr3_nt: TGTGCCAGCAGTTTAACAATTGTGGCAGGCACTGAAGCTTTCTTT
d_call: .; v_call: TRBV7-9; j_call: TRBJ2-2; clone_size: .; cdr3_aa: CASSPQGTGELFF; cdr3_nt: TGTGCCAGCAGCCCCCAGGGAACCGGGGAGCTGTTTTTT
d_call: .; v_call: TRBV7-3; j_call: TRBJ2-3; clone_size: once; cdr3_aa: CASSSDLVDTQYF; cdr3_nt: TGTGCCAGCAGCTCCGACCTCGTCGATACGCAGTATTTT
d_call: TRBD2; v_call: TRBV5-6; j_call: TRBJ2-3; clone_size: once; cdr3_aa: CASSWGGTDTQYF; cdr3_nt: TGTGCCAGCAGCTGGGGGGGGACAGATACGCAGTATTTT
d_call: TRBD1; v_call: TRBV15; j_call: TRBJ1-3; clone_size: .; cdr3_aa: CATSRTQGSSGNTIYF; cdr3_nt: TGTGCCACCAGCAGAACACAGGGGAGCTCTGGAAACACCATATATTTT
d_call: TRBD2; v_call: TRBV7-3; j_call: TRBJ2-5; clone_size: .; cdr3_aa: CASSLQAGGTQETQYF; cdr3_nt: TGTGCCAGCAGCTTGCAAGCGGGGGGAACCCAAGAGACCCAGTACTTC
d_call: TRBD2; v_call: TRBV6-6; j_call: TRBJ2-2; clone_size: .; cdr3_aa: CASRGTSGNTGELFF; cdr3_nt: TGTGCCAGCAGGGGGACTAGCGGGAACACCGGGGAGCTGTTTTTT
d_call: .; v_call: TRBV4-1; j_call: TRBJ2-1; clone_size: .; cdr3_aa: CASSNSGTHNEQFF; cdr3_nt: TGCGCCAGCAGCAACTCCGGGACTCACAATGAGCAGTTCTTC
d_call: TRBD1; v_call: TRBV27; j_call: TRBJ2-7; clone_size: few; cdr3_aa: CATGGTGAYEQYF; cdr3_nt: TGTGCCACCGGGGGGACAGGGGCCTACGAGCAGTACTTC
d_call: .; v_call: TRBV27; j_call: TRBJ2-7; clone_size: .; cdr3_aa: CASSSGAAGYEQYF; cdr3_nt: TGTGCCAGCAGTTCAGGGGCCGCAGGTTACGAGCAGTACTTC
d_call: .; v_call: TRBV4-2; j_call: TRBJ1-2; clone_size: once; cdr3_aa: CASSQDLPGRFGYTF; cdr3_nt: TGTGCCAGCAGCCAAGATCTTCCAGGCCGCTTCGGCTACACCTTC
d_call: .; v_call: TRBV4-1; j_call: TRBJ1-3; clone_size: .; cdr3_aa: CASSSSYSGNTIYF; cdr3_nt: TGCGCCAGCAGCAGTTCATACTCTGGAAACACCATATATTTT
d_call: .; v_call: TRBV7-9; j_call: TRBJ1-1; clone_size: .; cdr3_aa: CASSPGHYTEAFF; cdr3_nt: TGTGCCAGCAGCCCCGGACACTACACTGAAGCTTTCTTT
d_call: .; v_call: TRBV27; j_call: TRBJ2-2; clone_size: .; cdr3_aa: CASSLVGSTGELFF; cdr3_nt: TGTGCCAGCAGTTTAGTCGGAAGCACCGGGGAGCTGTTTTTT
d_call: .; v_call: TRBV6-6; j_call: TRBJ1-1; clone_size: .; cdr3_aa: CASSYRQATEAFF; cdr3_nt: TGTGCCAGCAGTTACCGGCAGGCCACTGAAGCTTTCTTT
d_call: .; v_call: TRBV27; j_call: TRBJ2-7; clone_size: .; cdr3_aa: CASSFGWGYEQYF; cdr3_nt: TGTGCCAGCAGTTTCGGGTGGGGCTACGAGCAGTACTTC
d_call: .; v_call: TRBV27; j_call: TRBJ2-1; clone_size: once; cdr3_aa: CASSVAGAPYNEQFF; cdr3_nt: TGTGCCAGCAGTGTCGCAGGGGCTCCCTACAATGAGCAGTTCTTC